Below, one T cell receptor (beta chain) is given with its context. The source of the sample is a study of OX40 agonist ivuxolimab in advanced cancers. CDR1 and CDR2 (germline): LNHDA, SQIVND (reference sequence). The CDR3 length is 14 residues. J gave up 3 bases and V 4 bases, and 2 bases lay outside the gene matches. Measured with immunoSEQ multiplex PCR; TCRdb has only the in-frame clones, and not every one. The sample yields about 30,000 clones, approximately 83% seen once. The source of this sequence is an adult with an advanced solid tumor such as melanoma, head and neck, liver or kidney cancer. Sequenced material: CD4+ or CD8+ T cells sorted from blood, taken in a trial of the OX40 agonist ivuxolimab. The chain has TRBV19 and TRBJ2-3; TRBD2 aligns across 9 bases. The CDR3 bases are TGTGCCAGTAGTACTAGCGGGGTGACAGATACGCAGTATTTT. It specifies CASSTSGVTDTQYF. The full variable domain, in which reference TRBV19 and TRBJ2-3 provide the parts outside the CDR3, is DGGITQSPKYLFRKEGQNVTLSCEQNLNHDAMYWYRQDPGQGLRLIYYSQIVNDFQKGDIAEGYSVSREKKESFPLTVTSAQKNPTAFYLCASSTSGVTDTQYFGPGTRLTVL.